One sample yielded the 14 T cell receptor beta chains listed below, sequenced in a study of Graves' ophthalmopathy and Graves' hyperthyroidism. TCR beta CDR3 amplification used RNA transcripts. An opening RT-PCR round employed HTBI primers and preceded a second-round multiplex PCR. MiXCR, run by TCRdb on the multiplex PCR reads, gives a single entry per CDR3 protein. The sample records 240,000 or so distinct CDR3 sequences, around 45% being singletons. Sequencing was performed on peripheral blood. These receptors came from an adult man with Graves' ophthalmopathy.

This chain connects TRBV25-1 to TRBJ1-4; possible D gene TRBD1, 5 bases. Looked up from germline, CDR1 is MGHDK and CDR2 is SYGVNS. Trimming took off 2 bases at V and 4 bases at J, with 8 bases between the two ends. The CDR3 is 14 residues long. The CDR3 DNA is TGTGCCAGCAGTGAAGGACAAATTAATGAAAAACTGTTTTTT. It codes for CASSEGQINEKLFF.

This clonotype was counted a few times. The V call is TRBV10-3, the J call TRBJ2-2; no clear D. This CDR3 contains 17 residues. V lost 4 bases to trimming and J lost 0 bases, with 15 bases between them. Germline assignment: CDR1 ENHRY and CDR2 SYGVKD. CDR3 amino acids: CAISALGLHANTGELFF. The CDR3, as DNA: TGTGCCATCAGTGCTCTGGGGTTACACGCGAACACCGGGGAGCTGTTTTTT.

The rearrangement links TRBV7-8 to TRBJ1-2; 9 bases agree with TRBD1. Germline V lookup: CDR1 SGHVS, CDR2 FQNEAQ. The V gene end was trimmed by 2 bases and the J gene end by 5 bases; junction bases not matched to a gene: 3. The CDR3 spans 14 residues. The CDR3 sequence: CASSLSTGGYGYTF. The CDR3 bases are TGTGCCAGCAGCTTATCGACAGGGGGATATGGCTACACCTTC. Full variable domain (remainder filled in from reference TRBV7-8 and TRBJ1-2): GAGVSQSPRYKVAKRGQDVALRCDPISGHVSLFWYQQALGQGPEFLTYFQNEAQLDKSGLPSDRFFAERPEGSVSTLKIQRTQQEDSAVYLCASSLSTGGYGYTFGSGTRLTVV.

This clonotype was detected a few times. CDR3 coding DNA: TGCAGTGCTGAGGGGGCCTCGTATAATTCACCCCTCCACTTT. It codes for CSAEGASYNSPLHF. V usage is TRBV20-1 and J usage is TRBJ1-6; 7 bases align to TRBD1. The germline V gene has CDR1 DFQATT and CDR2 SNEGSKA (reference sequence). J was trimmed by 4 bases and V by 5 bases; bases with no gene match: 5. CDR3 size: 14 residues.

V is TRBV7-8 and J is TRBJ2-5; TRBD2 is a possible D gene (6 bases). The CDR3 contains 13 residues. Trimming removed 8 bases at V and 2 bases at J, with 12 bases between. The V gene's germline CDR1 is SGHVS and CDR2 FQNEAQ. DNA of the CDR3: TGTGCCAGCGGGACGGGAGTTCAAGAGACCCAGTACTTC. It codes for CASGTGVQETQYF.

The rearrangement joins TRBV10-2 to TRBJ2-5; weak D call: TRBD1 (6 bases). CDR3 size: 15 residues. The germline CDR1 and CDR2 sequences are WSHSY and SAAADI. The V gene lost 3 bases and the J gene lost 2 bases, with 13 bases spanning the gap. The CDR3 DNA reads as TGCGCCAGCAGTGACCAGGGGACCAGGCAAGAGACCCAGTACTTC. It is translated as CASSDQGTRQETQYF.

This CDR3 reads CASSELGKQETQYF. The DNA of the CDR3 is TGTGCCAGCAGTGAATTAGGGAAGCAAGAGACCCAGTACTTC. The J gene is TRBJ2-5, the V gene TRBV25-1; D not resolved. Between the trimmed V and J ends, which lost 1 base and 2 bases, there was a span of 8 bases. The CDR3 is 14 amino acids. From germline, CDR1 is MGHDK and CDR2 SYGVNS. Full variable domain (rest looked up from reference TRBV25-1 and TRBJ2-5): EADIYQTPRYLVIGTGKKITLECSQTMGHDKMYWYQQDPGMELHLIHYSYGVNSTEKGDLSSESTVSRIRTEHFPLTLESARPSHTSQYLCASSELGKQETQYFGPGTRLLVL.

The chain couples TRBV10-3 to TRBJ1-5; a weak D match, TRBD1 (5 bases). V lost 3 bases to trimming and J lost 4 bases, with 13 bases between them. This CDR3 comprises 15 residues. CDR1 ENHRY and CDR2 SYGVKD come from the germline V gene. The CDR3 spells CAISEVGQGNQPQHF. In DNA, the CDR3 is TGTGCCATCAGTGAAGTAGGGCAGGGAAATCAGCCCCAGCATTTT.

The J gene is TRBJ1-2, the V gene TRBV2; a weak D match, TRBD1 (6 bases). The CDR3 has 13 residues. Germline CDR1 and CDR2: SNHLY and FYNNEI. Trimming cost V 4 bases and J 6 bases, with 12 bases left between them. Here the CDR3 DNA reads TGTGCCAGCAGTGCTCAGGGGACTGATGGCTACACCTTC. Translating gives CASSAQGTDGYTF.

The chain employs TRBV4-1 and TRBJ1-5; a possible D gene is TRBD1 (5 bases). CDR3 size: 16 residues. Trimming stripped 1 base from V and 2 bases from J, with 12 bases between. The germline gives CDR1 MGHRA, CDR2 YSYEKL. CDR3 DNA sequence: TGCGCCAGCAGCCAAGGGCAGGGTCTGGGCAATCAGCCCCAGCATTTT. Protein: CASSQGQGLGNQPQHF.

The chain uses TRBV15 and TRBJ2-2; 7 nucleotides agree with TRBD2. Germline CDR1 and CDR2: LNHNV and YYDKDF (reference sequence). V trimming: 4 bases; J trimming: 4 bases; junction bases outside the gene matches: 0. This CDR3 has 13 amino acids. This chain's CDR3 is CATSTGGTGELFF. The CDR3 nucleotides read TGTGCCACCAGCACGGGAGGCACCGGGGAGCTGTTTTTT.

In DNA form, the CDR3 reads TGTGCCAGCAGCCCTTCCGGGGACAGGGTGGGCATTCAGTACTTC. This sequence encodes CASSPSGDRVGIQYF. V and J are TRBV5-5 and TRBJ2-4, with 9 bases fitting TRBD1. Germline CDR1 is SGHKS and CDR2 is YYEKEE (reference sequence). V lost 4 bases and J lost 9; bases outside the gene matches: 11. The CDR3 runs to 15 residues.

This clonotype was counted between two and nine times. V gene TRBV13 combines with J gene TRBJ1-1, with D hard to call. Germline V gives CDR1 PRHDT, CDR2 FYEKMQ (reference sequence). The CDR3 length is 13 residues. Trimming removed 5 bases from V and 5 bases from J, with 12 bases in between. CDR3 residues: CASSAQRGTEAFF. The DNA for the CDR3 is TGTGCCAGCAGCGCCCAACGGGGAACTGAAGCTTTCTTT.

This clonotype has a handful of counts. The V gene is TRBV19, the J gene TRBJ2-7, with D perhaps TRBD1 (5 bases). The length of the CDR3 is 13 residues. Between the trimmed V and J ends, which lost 0 bases and 8 bases, there was a span of 11 bases. The germline CDR1 and CDR2 sequences are LNHDA and SQIVND (reference sequence). DNA of the CDR3: TGTGCCAGTAGTATAGATGTAAGGGGTCAGCAGTACTTC. Amino acids: CASSIDVRGQQYF.